A single sample gave rise to the 26 T cell receptor beta chains below, sequenced in a study of a mutant IDH1 vaccine in newly diagnosed glioma. The table came from immunoSEQ multiplex PCR; TCRdb's copy has only in-frame clones and leaves some out. The table records roughly 62,000 clones, over 75% of them present only once. Described time point: week 11, during vaccination. It was 300 ug of mutant IDH1 20-mer peptide that made up each vaccine dose, given with topical imiquimod. Their antigen targets remain unknown. This specimen consisted of PBMCs, obtained from a glioma patient whose treatment included an IDH1 peptide vaccine. The receptors were gathered from a man aged 35 to 55 with glioma.

The J gene is TRBJ2-1, the V gene TRBV29-1; 7 positions agree with TRBD1. The CDR3 sequence is 16 residues long. The V gene's germline CDR1 is SQVTM and CDR2 ANQGSEA. V trimming: 1 base; J trimming: 0 bases; junction bases outside the gene matches: 6. The CDR3 sequence is CSVEGLRGPSYNEQFF. The CDR3 DNA reads TGCAGCGTTGAAGGCCTTAGGGGGCCCTCCTACAATGAGCAGTTCTTC.

The chain recombines TRBV10-2 with TRBJ1-5; 7 bases fit TRBD1. Per germline, CDR1 WSHSY and CDR2 SAAADI. V dropped 3 bases and J dropped 9; count of bases not matched to a gene: 8. The CDR3 has 14 residues. Written as DNA, the CDR3 is TGCGCCAGCAGTGATTGGGAGGGGGCGGTGCCCCAGCATTTT. It is translated as CASSDWEGAVPQHF.

The chain uses TRBV19 and TRBJ1-1; D gene uncertain. V lost 1 base and J 11 bases, leaving 11 bases between the germline ends. Germline V lookup: CDR1 LNHDA, CDR2 SQIVND (reference sequence). The CDR3 loop spans 12 amino acids. The CDR3 sequence is CASSIAGKRAFF. The CDR3 region has the DNA TGTGCCAGTAGTATAGCTGGAAAGAGGGCTTTCTTT.

This clone was detected only once. Here the CDR3 reads CASSEKGPLQPQHF. In nucleotides, the CDR3 is TGTGCCAGCAGTGAAAAGGGGCCGCTGCAGCCCCAGCATTTT. The J gene is TRBJ1-5, the V gene TRBV2; tentatively, D is TRBD1 (5 bases). Germline V CDR1 and CDR2: SNHLY, FYNNEI. CDR3 length: 14 amino acids. The V gene lost 2 bases and the J gene lost 7 bases, with 12 bases spanning the gap.

The DNA for the CDR3 is TGTGCCAGCAGCTTGCTTAGCGGGACGCCCACAGATACGCAGTATTTT. Translation gives CASSLLSGTPTDTQYF. The chain carries TRBV5-6 and TRBJ2-3; 8 nucleotides line up with TRBD2. J lost 2 bases, V lost 1 base, and 6 bases had no gene match. Germline V CDR1 and CDR2: SGHDT, YYEEEE. CDR3 length: 16 residues.

This clone was observed a handful of times. The CDR3 region is CASSPGLAVETQYF. CDR3 nucleotides: TGCGCCAGCAGCCCCGGACTAGCGGTCGAGACCCAGTACTTC. The chain joins TRBV5-1 to TRBJ2-5; 10 bases fit TRBD2. CDR1 is SGHRS and CDR2 is YFSETQ in the germline V gene. V shed 4 bases, J shed 5 bases, and the junction held 5 bases outside the gene matches. There are 14 residues in the CDR3.

The chain links TRBV6-1 to TRBJ2-2; TRBD1 agrees at 10 bases. Germline CDR1 and CDR2: MNHNS and SASEGT. V lost 3 bases and J lost 3; bases outside the gene matches: 4. This CDR3 spans 16 amino acids. The CDR3 region has the DNA TGTGCCAGCAGTGAGCCGACAGGGGGCCACACCGGGGAGCTGTTTTTT. It encodes CASSEPTGGHTGELFF.

The chain couples TRBV5-4 to TRBJ2-5, with 8 bases aligning to TRBD1. The trim removed 2 bases at V and 4 bases at J, leaving 4 bases unmatched. Looked up from germline, CDR1 is SGHNT and CDR2 is YYREEE (reference sequence). The length of the CDR3 is 14 residues. The CDR3 bases are TGTGCCAGCAGCTTTGACAGGGGACGAGAGACCCAGTACTTC. Protein product: CASSFDRGRETQYF.

The rearrangement links TRBV18 to TRBJ2-5; D gene ambiguous. V shed 3 bases and J shed 2 bases, with 1 base lying between them. Germline V CDR1 and CDR2: KGHSH, LQKENI. The CDR3 spans 11 residues. This chain's CDR3 is CASSPQETQYF. CDR3 DNA: TGTGCCAGCTCACCTCAAGAGACCCAGTACTTC.

V and J are TRBV28 and TRBJ2-1; 11 positions match TRBD2. The V segment lost 5 bases and the J segment 9 bases; nucleotides outside the gene matches: 15. CDR1 is MDHEN and CDR2 is SYDVKM in the germline V gene. The CDR3 sequence is 17 residues long. The CDR3: CASSPTVTSGVRGEQFF. In nucleotides, the CDR3 is TGTGCCAGCAGTCCGACCGTGACTAGCGGGGTACGGGGTGAGCAGTTCTTC. The whole variable domain, remainder taken from reference TRBV28 and TRBJ2-1, is DVKVTQSSRYLVKRTGEKVFLECVQDMDHENMFWYRQDPGLGLRLIYFSYDVKMKEKGDIPEGYSVSREKKERFSLILESASTNQTSMYLCASSPTVTSGVRGEQFFGPGTRLTVL.

This clone occurred a few times. CDR3 amino acids: CASSVAGVGDEQYF. Here the CDR3 DNA reads TGTGCCAGCAGCGTAGCGGGAGTGGGCGACGAGCAGTACTTC. The chain is built from TRBV28 and TRBJ2-7, with 9 bases aligning to TRBD2. Germline-derived CDR1 and CDR2 are MDHEN and SYDVKM. The trim removed 6 bases at V and 5 bases at J, leaving 8 bases unmatched. This CDR3 is built from 14 residues. Full variable domain (remainder filled in from reference TRBV28 and TRBJ2-7): DVKVTQSSRYLVKRTGEKVFLECVQDMDHENMFWYRQDPGLGLRLIYFSYDVKMKEKGDIPEGYSVSREKKERFSLILESASTNQTSMYLCASSVAGVGDEQYFGPGTRLTVT.

The J gene is TRBJ1-4, the V gene TRBV6-5; tentative D call: TRBD1 (5 bases). The germline V and J ends were trimmed by 10 bases and 8 bases, with 20 bases remaining between them. The CDR3 consists of 14 residues. Germline V lookup: CDR1 MNHEY, CDR2 SVGAGI. CDR3 sequence: CATSGRQGEEKLFF. CDR3 coding DNA: TGTGCCACCTCAGGCCGCCAGGGAGAAGAAAAACTGTTTTTT.

CDR3 in amino acids: CASSEARATEAFF. In DNA form, the CDR3 reads TGTGCCAGCAGTGAAGCTCGGGCAACTGAAGCTTTCTTT. The J gene is TRBJ1-1, the V gene TRBV6-1; no clear D. The CDR3 consists of 13 residues. The V gene lost 0 bases and the J gene lost 5 bases, with 7 bases spanning the gap. From germline, CDR1 is MNHNS and CDR2 SASEGT.

This rearrangement joins TRBV19 to TRBJ2-3; D unresolved. The CDR3 sequence is 13 residues long. V dropped 5 bases and J dropped 3 bases, with 9 bases sitting between them. The germline V gene encodes CDR1 LNHDA and CDR2 SQIVND (reference sequence). The CDR3 region has the DNA TGTGCCAGTAGTGTCGGATGGACAGATACGCAGTATTTT. It is translated as CASSVGWTDTQYF.

V usage is TRBV28 and J usage is TRBJ1-1; D unclear. The germline CDR1 and CDR2 sequences are MDHEN and SYDVKM. The V gene lost 1 base and the J gene lost 9 bases, with 9 bases spanning the gap. The CDR3 contains 12 residues. The CDR3 coding sequence is TGTGCCAGCAGTTTATCTTACCTAAAAGCTTTCTTT. It is translated as CASSLSYLKAFF.

The rearrangement joins TRBV7-8 to TRBJ2-3; D call uncertain. The V gene lost 5 bases and the J gene lost 4 bases, with 16 bases spanning the gap. There are 15 residues in the CDR3. Germline CDR1 is SGHVS and CDR2 is FQNEAQ. The CDR3 sequence is CASSPRLGMADTQYF. Written as DNA, the CDR3 is TGTGCCAGCAGCCCAAGGTTAGGGATGGCAGATACGCAGTATTTT.

The V and J genes are TRBV14 and TRBJ1-1, with D perhaps TRBD1 (6 bases). The CDR3 is 17 amino acids. V shed 1 base and J shed 2 bases, with 17 bases lying between them. The germline V gene has CDR1 SGHDN and CDR2 FVKESK. The CDR3 reads CASSQGTGYALNTEAFF. CDR3 coding DNA: TGTGCCAGCAGCCAAGGAACAGGGTATGCTTTAAACACTGAAGCTTTCTTT.

The J gene is TRBJ1-1, the V gene TRBV19; TRBD1 agrees at 11 bases. The CDR3 runs to 13 residues. V shed 11 bases and J 6 bases; nucleotides not matched to a gene: 8. Looked up from germline, CDR1 is LNHDA and CDR2 is SQIVND (reference sequence). DNA for the CDR3: TGTGCCGCCATGGGACAGGGGGACGCTGAAGCTTTCTTT. Amino acid sequence: CAAMGQGDAEAFF.

The chain combines TRBV5-8 with TRBJ1-1; D may be TRBD1 (6 bases). Germline V CDR1 and CDR2: SGHTS, YDEGEE. This CDR3 has 16 residues. V lost 1 base, J lost 0 bases, and 13 bases lay in between. The CDR3 sequence: CASSLWGRGLNTEAFF. CDR3 sequence (DNA): TGTGCCAGCAGCTTGTGGGGGCGAGGTTTGAACACTGAAGCTTTCTTT.

V is TRBV6-5 and J is TRBJ1-1; D is unclear. Trimming shortened V by 6 bases and J by 1 base, and 9 bases separated the two germline ends. CDR3 length: 13 amino acids. The germline CDR1 and CDR2 sequences are MNHEY and SVGAGI. CDR3 in amino acids: CASRPASNTEAFF. The CDR3 bases are TGTGCCAGCAGACCAGCCTCGAACACTGAAGCTTTCTTT.

This clone showed up just once. The chain joins TRBV19 to TRBJ2-6; TRBD1 matches 12 bases. Germline lookup yields CDR1 LNHDA and CDR2 SQIVND (reference sequence). The CDR3 totals 18 residues. V lost 6 bases and J lost 2; bases outside the gene matches: 8. CDR3 DNA sequence: TGTGCCAGTAGCATCGCGGGACAGGGGGCAACTGGGGCCAACGTCCTGACTTTC. Residues: CASSIAGQGATGANVLTF.

This chain connects TRBV29-1 to TRBJ1-5, with 7 bases that match TRBD1. Germline V gives CDR1 SQVTM, CDR2 ANQGSEA. This CDR3 has 13 amino acids. V lost 4 bases, J lost 5 bases, and 5 bases stayed unmatched. CDR3 nucleotides: TGCAGCGTTGCAGGGGGGCCCGATCAGCCCCAGCATTTT. This translates into CSVAGGPDQPQHF.

The V gene is TRBV4-1, the J gene TRBJ1-2; D gene uncertain. This CDR3 has 14 amino acids. Trimming removed 0 bases from V and 1 base from J, with 6 bases in between. Germline V gene sequence: CDR1 MGHRA, CDR2 YSYEKL. The CDR3 bases are TGCGCCAGCAGCCAAGAAGGCGGTAACTATGGCTACACCTTC. Encoded protein: CASSQEGGNYGYTF.

The chain is built from TRBV30 and TRBJ1-2; a possible D gene is TRBD1 (6 bases). The V gene lost 4 bases and the J gene lost 4 bases, with 13 bases spanning the gap. CDR1 and CDR2 from the germline V gene are GTSNPN and SVGIG (reference sequence). This CDR3 spans 13 amino acids. This chain's CDR3 is CAWMEGGGYGYTF. For the CDR3, the DNA is TGTGCCTGGATGGAGGGGGGCGGCTATGGCTACACCTTC.

The chain is built from TRBV5-4 and TRBJ1-3; D possibly corresponds to TRBD1 (6 bases). Trimming stripped 0 bases from V and 2 bases from J, with 12 bases between. CDR3 length equals 16 residues. Germline V gene lookup returns CDR1 SGHNT and CDR2 YYREEE (reference sequence). This CDR3 reads CASSLDLGATGNTIYF. CDR3 coding DNA: TGTGCCAGCAGCTTGGATCTGGGGGCTACTGGAAACACCATATATTTT.

This chain uses TRBV28 with TRBJ2-3, with no clear D. From germline, CDR1 is MDHEN and CDR2 SYDVKM. The CDR3 consists of 11 residues. V shed 11 bases and J shed 1 base, with 7 bases lying between them. In DNA form, the CDR3 reads TGTGCCTCGGCCCGCACAGATACGCAGTATTTT. Protein product: CASARTDTQYF.